The source of this T cell receptor beta chain is a study of CD8+ T cells in alopecia areata. Overall study: Scoring of treated patients' severity used the percentage of affected scalp area.

This CDR3 is 15 amino acids long. Germline CDR1 SQVTM, CDR2 ANQGSEA. With 6 bases removed from V and 0 bases from J, the gap between germline ends came to 15 bases. Study-wide results and limits: Researchers say the link of baseline CD8+ expansion to response remains uncertain, with one nonresponder.

About this clone: As yet, its antigen is unknown.

Stated treatment: oral pan-JAK inhibitor, 5-10 mg twice daily. Reverse transcription of extracted RNA yielded cDNA, which provided the sequencing template. The assay was immunoSEQ multiplex PCR, and TCRdb's table has in-frame clones only and misses some. The sample shows approximately 65,000 clones, around 42% of them seen only once. The source of this sequence is a human donor with alopecia areata. The material was CD8+ T cells sorted from blood, obtained at approximately week 36, from a patient treated with tofacitinib. This chain links TRBV29-1 with TRBJ2-1; maybe TRBD2 (5 bases). The CDR3 sequence: CSVGFSGSSYNEQFF. The CDR3 DNA sequence: TGCAGCGTGGGATTCAGCGGAAGCTCCTACAATGAGCAGTTCTTC.